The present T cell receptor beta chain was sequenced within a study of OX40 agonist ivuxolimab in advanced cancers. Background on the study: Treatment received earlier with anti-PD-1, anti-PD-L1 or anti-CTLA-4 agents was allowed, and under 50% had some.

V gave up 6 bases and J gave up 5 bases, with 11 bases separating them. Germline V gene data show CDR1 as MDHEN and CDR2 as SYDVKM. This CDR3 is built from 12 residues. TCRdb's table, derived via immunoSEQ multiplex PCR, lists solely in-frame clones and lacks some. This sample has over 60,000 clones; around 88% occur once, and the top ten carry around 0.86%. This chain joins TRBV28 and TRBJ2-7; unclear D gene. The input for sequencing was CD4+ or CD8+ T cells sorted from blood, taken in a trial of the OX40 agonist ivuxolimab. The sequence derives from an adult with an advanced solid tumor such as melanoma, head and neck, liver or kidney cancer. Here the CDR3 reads CASSRTVDEQYF. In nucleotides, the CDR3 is TGTGCCAGCAGCCGGACCGTGGACGAGCAGTACTTC.